Detailed here is one TCR beta chain. The record originates from a study of cytomegalovirus exposure and HLA in healthy donors. The PCR made use of 60 Vbeta and 13 Jbeta primers. TCRdb's copy holds only in-frame clones and misses some; the assay was immunoSEQ multiplex PCR. The sample has about 210,000 clones; over 75% are singletons. These donors, healthy bone marrow donors, were studied. Germline lookup yields CDR1 SGHTA and CDR2 FQGTGA. Between the trimmed V and J ends, which lost 5 bases and 4 bases, there was a span of 14 bases. This CDR3 region has 14 residues. The sequenced sample was PBMCs. The chain is built from TRBV7-3 and TRBJ1-2; no clear D gene. This clonotype originated in a male donor in good health and CMV-seronegative. The CDR3 sequence is CASSPGATAYGYTF. CDR3 nucleotide sequence: TGTGCCAGCAGCCCTGGAGCAACGGCCTATGGCTACACCTTC.